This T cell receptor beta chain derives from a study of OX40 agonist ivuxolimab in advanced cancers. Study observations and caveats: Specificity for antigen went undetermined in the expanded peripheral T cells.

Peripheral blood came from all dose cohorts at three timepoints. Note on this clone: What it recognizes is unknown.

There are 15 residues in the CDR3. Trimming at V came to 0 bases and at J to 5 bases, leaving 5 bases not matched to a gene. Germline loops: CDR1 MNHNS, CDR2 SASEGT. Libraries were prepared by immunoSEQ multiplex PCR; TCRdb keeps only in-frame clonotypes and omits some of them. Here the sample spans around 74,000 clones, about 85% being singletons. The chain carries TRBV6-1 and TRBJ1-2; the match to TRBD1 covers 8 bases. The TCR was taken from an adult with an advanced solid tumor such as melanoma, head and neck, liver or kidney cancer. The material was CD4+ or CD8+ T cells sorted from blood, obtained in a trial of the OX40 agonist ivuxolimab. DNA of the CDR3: TGTGCCAGCAGTGAAGCCCAGGGGGCAGGGTATGGCTACACCTTC. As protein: CASSEAQGAGYGYTF.